This T cell receptor beta chain was captured in a study of identical twins. Study-level points and caveats: Where beta out-of-frame sequences were concerned, excess twin sharing was weaker. One should note that invariant MAIT and iNKT cells could partly confound zero-insertion analyses.

The CDR3 extends over 15 amino acids. The germline gives CDR1 SGHDT, CDR2 YYEEEE. Trimming removed 4 bases from V and 1 base from J, with 12 bases in between. This clonotype was seen a handful of times. As yet, its antigen is unknown. TCRdb redid the calling of the 5' RACE reads with MiXCR, one entry per CDR3 protein. The data show around 200,000 distinct CDR3 sequences, about a tenth seen once. The V gene is TRBV5-6, the J gene TRBJ1-5; weak D call: TRBD1 (5 bases). The sequenced sample was memory (CD45RO+) T cells sorted from blood. The clonotype was recovered from a woman aged 18 to 35 in good health. This CDR3 reads CASSQGRKSNQPQHF. DNA of the CDR3: TGTGCCAGCAGCCAGGGACGGAAGAGCAATCAGCCCCAGCATTTT.